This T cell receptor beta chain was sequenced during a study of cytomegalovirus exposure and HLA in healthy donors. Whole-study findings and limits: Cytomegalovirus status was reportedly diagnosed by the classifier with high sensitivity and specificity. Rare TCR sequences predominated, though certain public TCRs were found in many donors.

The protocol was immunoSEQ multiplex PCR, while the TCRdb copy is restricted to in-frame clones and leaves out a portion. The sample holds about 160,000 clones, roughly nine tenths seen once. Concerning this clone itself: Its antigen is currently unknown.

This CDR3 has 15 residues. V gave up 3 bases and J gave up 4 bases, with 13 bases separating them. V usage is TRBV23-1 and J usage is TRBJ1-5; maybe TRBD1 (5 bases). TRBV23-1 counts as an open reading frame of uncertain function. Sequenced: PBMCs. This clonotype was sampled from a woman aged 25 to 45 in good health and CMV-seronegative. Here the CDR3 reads CASSQDGTVNQPQHF. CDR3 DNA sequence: TGCGCCAGCAGTCAGGACGGGACCGTAAATCAGCCCCAGCATTTT.